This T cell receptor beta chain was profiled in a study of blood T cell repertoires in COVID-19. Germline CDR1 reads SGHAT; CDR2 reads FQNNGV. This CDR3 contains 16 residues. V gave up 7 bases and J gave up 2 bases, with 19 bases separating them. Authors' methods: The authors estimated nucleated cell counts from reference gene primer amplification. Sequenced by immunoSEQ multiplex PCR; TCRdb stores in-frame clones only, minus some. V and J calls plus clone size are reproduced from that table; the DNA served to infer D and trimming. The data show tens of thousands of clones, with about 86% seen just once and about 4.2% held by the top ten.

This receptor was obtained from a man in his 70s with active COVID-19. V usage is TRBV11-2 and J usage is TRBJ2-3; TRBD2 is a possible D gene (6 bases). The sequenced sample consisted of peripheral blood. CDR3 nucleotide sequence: TGTGCCAGCACCCCGCGGGCGGGGCCCTCCACAGATACGCAGTATTTT. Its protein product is CASTPRAGPSTDTQYF.